A single sample gave rise to the 4 T cell receptor beta chains below, sequenced in a study of blood T cell repertoires in COVID-19. Produced via immunoSEQ multiplex PCR; TCRdb's table is partial and in-frame only. The sample shows around 190,000 clones, roughly four fifths of them seen only once. The sequenced sample was peripheral blood. The receptors derive from a human donor in a cohort sampled during active COVID-19.

The V and J genes are TRBV3-1 (or the pseudogene TRBV3-2) and TRBJ2-1, with D possibly TRBD1 on 5 matching bases. Germline-derived CDR1 and CDR2 are LGHDT and YNNKEL (reference sequence). V was trimmed by 0 bases and J by 7 bases, leaving 16 bases between them. The CDR3 runs 16 residues. This chain's CDR3 is CASSQEATGVLNEQFF. CDR3 DNA sequence: TGTGCCAGCAGCCAAGAAGCTACAGGAGTATTGAATGAGCAGTTCTTC.

The genes are TRBV5-6 and TRBJ1-5, with a tentative D call TRBD1 (5 bases). V lost 0 bases to trimming and J lost 4 bases, with 11 bases between them. The CDR3 is 15 amino acids. Germline V CDR1 and CDR2: SGHDT, YYEEEE. CDR3 residues: CASSLGGGLNQPQHF. The CDR3 DNA sequence: TGTGCCAGCAGCTTGGGCGGGGGACTAAATCAGCCCCAGCATTTT.

This rearrangement joins TRBV7-3 to TRBJ2-1, with TRBD2 identical over 11 bases. Looked up from germline, CDR1 is SGHTA and CDR2 is FQGTGA. Trimming took 1 base from V and 6 from J; bases not matched to a gene: 8. The CDR3 is 17 residues long. This CDR3 reads CASSLMRLAGNSNEQFF. CDR3 bases: TGTGCCAGCAGCTTAATGAGACTAGCGGGAAACTCCAATGAGCAGTTCTTC.

In DNA form, the CDR3 reads TGTGCCAGCAGCAACCCCCAATTGGGAGAGGGCAATCAGCCCCAGCATTTT. Amino acids: CASSNPQLGEGNQPQHF. The chain employs TRBV5-7 and TRBJ1-5; D is unclear. TRBV5-7 is an ORF, and what it does is uncertain. V was cut by 4 bases and J by 2 bases, with 19 bases left in between. The CDR3 runs to 17 residues.